Each of the 16 T cell receptor beta chains below was sequenced from the same sample in a study of shared clonotypes between healthy human individuals (dated by TCRdb to the early 2020s). Libraries were prepared through the immunoSEQ multiplex PCR assay. TCRdb mirrors the immuneACCESS table, restricted to in-frame sequences. Some clones are absent from its copies; in checked studies, under half trace to an unresolved V gene, and the reason for the others is unknown. The sample table contains approximately 2.1 million clones; only one count was recorded for 80% to 95% of them. The ten largest account for 0.39% of the sample. The sample comprised naive CD4+ T cells from PBMCs. The cell subset or site label corresponds to: CD45RA+ positively selected. The source of these receptors is a man aged 18-30 years in good health. Some clones in this sample may be carry-over from other donors' samples.

This clone appeared a single time. The V call is TRBV4-2, the J call TRBJ2-3; D ambiguous. Between the trimmed V and J ends, which lost 0 bases and 0 bases, there was a span of 13 bases. Germline CDR1 and CDR2: LGHNA and YNFKEQ. CDR3 length: 17 amino acids. The CDR3 DNA is TGTGCCAGCAGCCAAGATCATTTCTACCCTAGCACAGATACGCAGTATTTT. Encoded protein: CASSQDHFYPSTDTQYF.

The CDR3 DNA reads as TGCAGCGGGTACAGGGGGCGGACCGGGGAGCTGTTTTTT. This translates into CSGYRGRTGELFF. The gene calls are TRBV29-1 and TRBJ2-2; the match to TRBD1 covers 9 bases. The V gene end was trimmed by 7 bases and the J gene end by 5 bases; junction bases not matched to a gene: 5. Germline V gene data show CDR1 as SQVTM and CDR2 as ANQGSEA. The CDR3 has 13 residues.

J is TRBJ2-3 and V is TRBV5-4, with TRBD2 identical over 7 bases. Unmatched junction bases numbered 8, after V lost 4 bases and J lost 0 bases. Germline V gene data show CDR1 as SGHNT and CDR2 as YYREEE (reference sequence). This CDR3 region has 16 residues. The CDR3: CASSHPRAGSTDTQYF. Here the CDR3 DNA reads TGTGCCAGCAGCCACCCCCGAGCGGGGAGCACAGATACGCAGTATTTT. Combining the CDR3 with reference TRBV5-4 and TRBJ2-3 gives the whole variable domain ETGVTQSPTHLIKTRGQQVTLRCSSQSGHNTVSWYQQALGQGPQFIFQYYREEENGRGNFPPRFSGLQFPNYSSELNVNALELDDSALYLCASSHPRAGSTDTQYFGPGTRLTVL.

V is TRBV7-3 and J is TRBJ2-6; TRBD2 matches at 12 bases. The CDR3 sequence is 18 residues long. V dropped 5 bases and J dropped 2; count of bases not matched to a gene: 7. CDR1 is SGHTA and CDR2 is FQGTGA in the germline V gene. The CDR3 DNA follows: TGTGCCAGCAGCCCAAGACTAGCGGGAGAGGCTGGGGCCAACGTCCTGACTTTC. It codes for CASSPRLAGEAGANVLTF. The full variable domain, with the rest looked up from reference TRBV7-3 and TRBJ2-6, is GAGVSQTPSNKVTEKGKYVELRCDPISGHTALYWYRQSLGQGPEFLIYFQGTGAADDSGLPNDRFFAVRPEGSVSTLKIQRTERGDSAVYLCASSPRLAGEAGANVLTFGAGSRLTVL.

The J gene is TRBJ2-1, the V gene TRBV9, with D perhaps TRBD1 (5 bases). V was trimmed by 0 bases and J by 8 bases, leaving 12 bases between them. The CDR3 spans 14 residues. The germline gives CDR1 SGDLS, CDR2 YYNGEE. CDR3 bases: TGTGCCAGCAGCGTAGCTGCCCTAGGGGATGAGCAGTTCTTC. This encodes CASSVAALGDEQFF.

The chain carries TRBV28 and TRBJ2-3; 9 bases map to TRBD2. CDR1 MDHEN and CDR2 SYDVKM come from the germline V gene. This CDR3 contains 15 residues. With V trimmed by 3 bases and J by 4 bases, 5 bases remained unmatched. DNA for the CDR3: TGTGCCAGCAGTTTTAGCGGGAGAGGGTCAGATACGCAGTATTTT. This translates into CASSFSGRGSDTQYF. Using reference TRBV28 and TRBJ2-3 for the parts outside the CDR3, the full variable domain is DVKVTQSSRYLVKRTGEKVFLECVQDMDHENMFWYRQDPGLGLRLIYFSYDVKMKEKGDIPEGYSVSREKKERFSLILESASTNQTSMYLCASSFSGRGSDTQYFGPGTRLTVL.

Turning to this clone: Other DNA sequences in the same sample also yield this CDR3. The chain combines TRBV5-1 with TRBJ1-2, with TRBD1 as a possible D gene (5 bases). Per the germline V gene, CDR1 is SGHRS and CDR2 is YFSETQ. Trimming cost V 2 bases and J 4 bases, with 9 bases left between them. The CDR3 covers 13 residues. As DNA, the CDR3 is TGCGCCAGCAGCTTACCGGGGGTCTATGGCTACACCTTC. Encoded protein: CASSLPGVYGYTF.

J is TRBJ2-5 and V is TRBV5-1, with 9 bases lining up with TRBD2. Trimming at V came to 3 bases and at J to 1 base, leaving 10 bases not matched to a gene. Germline CDR1 SGHRS, CDR2 YFSETQ. The CDR3 runs 17 residues. CDR3 in DNA: TGCGCCAGCAGCTCCATGCGGGGGGGGCGCGTCCAAGAGACCCAGTACTTC. Translated: CASSSMRGGRVQETQYF. The variable domain in full, with the rest retrieved from reference TRBV5-1 and TRBJ2-5, is KAGVTQTPRYLIKTRGQQVTLSCSPISGHRSVSWYQQTPGQGLQFLFEYFSETQRNKGNFPGRFSGRQFSNSRSEMNVSTLELGDSALYLCASSSMRGGRVQETQYFGPGTRLLVL.

A few counts support this clone. CDR3 region: CSASFSEAFF. The CDR3 bases are TGCAGTGCCAGTTTTTCTGAAGCTTTCTTT. V and J are TRBV20-1 and TRBJ1-1; D ambiguous. The CDR3 is made up of 10 amino acids. Per germline, CDR1 DFQATT and CDR2 SNEGSKA (reference sequence). Between the trimmed V and J ends, which lost 6 bases and 6 bases, there was a span of 8 bases.

As for this clone: Distinct nucleotide sequences in the sample also encode this CDR3. The chain combines TRBV18 with TRBJ2-3, with D unresolved. Per the germline V gene, CDR1 is KGHSH and CDR2 is LQKENI. V dropped 0 bases and J dropped 0 bases, with 7 bases sitting between them. The CDR3 has 15 residues. The chain's CDR3 is CASSPPGSSTDTQYF. The DNA of the CDR3 is TGTGCCAGCTCACCACCGGGGTCTAGCACAGATACGCAGTATTTT.

The chain couples TRBV5-1 to TRBJ1-1; no clear D. The V gene lost 1 base and the J gene lost 0 bases, with 10 bases spanning the gap. The CDR3 sequence is 15 residues long. The V gene's germline CDR1 is SGHRS and CDR2 YFSETQ. CDR3 protein: CASSLIRGLNTEAFF. The CDR3, as DNA: TGCGCCAGCAGCTTGATTCGCGGACTGAACACTGAAGCTTTCTTT.

This clone was recorded only once. The J gene is TRBJ2-1, the V gene TRBV6-7; 8 bases line up with TRBD1. TRBV6-7 is sorted into the ORF group, with uncertain function. The CDR3 runs to 17 residues. Trimming at V came to 6 bases and at J to 6 bases, leaving 16 bases not matched to a gene. As DNA, the CDR3 is TGTGCCAGCAGCCAAGTCCGACAGGGGTCGAAAATCAATGAGCAGTTCTTC. It yields the protein CASSQVRQGSKINEQFF.

The chain recombines TRBV29-1 with TRBJ2-7; 7 bases match TRBD2. V was pared by 3 bases and J by 5 bases, with 7 bases of the junction left unmatched. The germline V gene has CDR1 SQVTM and CDR2 ANQGSEA. This CDR3 contains 13 residues. The CDR3 nucleotides are TGCAGCGTTGACGGGAGGCCGGCCGACGAGCAGTACTTC. It codes for CSVDGRPADEQYF.

This chain uses TRBV7-2 with TRBJ2-7, with 8 bases aligning to TRBD2. Germline assignment: CDR1 SGHTA and CDR2 FQGNSA. The CDR3 has 13 residues. Unmatched junction bases numbered 6, after V lost 1 base and J lost 10 bases. As DNA, the CDR3 is TGTGCCAGCAGCTTAGACGGGAGGGCCACCCAGTACTTC. This codes for CASSLDGRATQYF.

The chain couples TRBV5-8 to TRBJ2-7; no clear D. The germline V gene encodes CDR1 SGHTS and CDR2 YDEGEE. V lost 4 bases, J lost 0 bases, and 17 bases lay in between. This CDR3 has 16 amino acids. The CDR3 region is CASSPRTGRDSYEQYF. The CDR3 DNA follows: TGTGCCAGCAGCCCCCGGACCGGGCGAGACTCCTACGAGCAGTACTTC.

The rearrangement links TRBV7-2 to TRBJ2-1; D not resolved. Trimming removed 1 base from V and 7 bases from J, with 8 bases in between. Germline-derived CDR1 and CDR2 are SGHTA and FQGNSA. The CDR3 is made up of 13 amino acids. The CDR3 DNA sequence: TGTGCCAGCAGCTTAGAGTTCGCGAATGAGCAGTTCTTC. This sequence encodes CASSLEFANEQFF.